Each of the 19 T cell receptor beta chains below was sequenced from the same sample in a study of T cell changes during pregnancy in multiple sclerosis. The assay was immunoSEQ multiplex PCR, and TCRdb's table has in-frame clones only and misses some. The sample contains 45,000 to 50,000 clones, about 91% of which appear only once. The starting material was CD8+ T cells from peripheral blood mononuclear cells, obtained after pregnancy. All receptors derive from a female donor with multiple sclerosis, enrolled in a pregnancy study.

V gene TRBV5-1 combines with J gene TRBJ1-5, with unresolved D. This CDR3 comprises 13 residues. V lost 1 base and J 2 bases, leaving 4 bases between the germline ends. Germline-derived CDR1 and CDR2 are SGHRS and YFSETQ. The CDR3 nucleotides read TGCGCCAGCAGCTTGACAGGCAATCAGCCCCAGCATTTT. Encoded protein: CASSLTGNQPQHF.

The chain couples TRBV7-6 to TRBJ2-2, with 8 bases fitting TRBD2. Germline V gene data show CDR1 as SGHVS and CDR2 as FNYEAQ. The trim removed 6 bases at V and 4 bases at J, leaving 4 bases unmatched. The CDR3 runs 14 residues. The CDR3 protein is CASSLAGGTGELFF. As DNA, the CDR3 is TGTGCCAGCAGTTTGGCGGGAGGCACCGGGGAGCTGTTTTTT.

The V call is TRBV30, the J call TRBJ1-1; a weak D match, TRBD1 (5 bases). Trimming removed 8 bases from V and 4 bases from J, with 14 bases in between. Germline assignment: CDR1 GTSNPN and CDR2 SVGIG (reference sequence). The CDR3 length is 12 residues. The CDR3 is CARKEGSTEAFF. CDR3 in DNA: TGTGCCCGTAAGGAGGGGAGCACTGAAGCTTTCTTT.

This chain links TRBV7-7 with TRBJ2-1; possibly TRBD1 for D (5 bases). In germline, CDR1 is SSHAT, CDR2 FNYEAQ (reference sequence). The CDR3 consists of 14 residues. V was pared by 2 bases and J by 5 bases, with 10 bases between. The chain's CDR3 is CASSLSGSHNEQFF. CDR3 coding DNA: TGTGCCAGCAGCTTATCAGGGTCCCACAATGAGCAGTTCTTC.

This sequence joins TRBV5-5 and TRBJ2-7; D gene uncertain. Trimming took off 0 bases at V and 1 base at J, with 5 bases between the two ends. Germline V lookup: CDR1 SGHKS, CDR2 YYEKEE (reference sequence). The CDR3 is 13 amino acids. The CDR3 region is CASSLGRSYEQYF. The CDR3 coding sequence is TGTGCCAGCAGCTTGGGCAGATCCTACGAGCAGTACTTC.

The rearrangement joins TRBV19 to TRBJ2-5, with D possibly matching TRBD2 (5 bases). Trimming stripped 3 bases from V and 4 bases from J, with 15 bases between. The CDR3 length is 15 residues. Germline assignment: CDR1 LNHDA and CDR2 SQIVND (reference sequence). CDR3 loop: CASSIRSLRGETQYF. The DNA of the CDR3 is TGTGCCAGTAGTATCCGATCGCTTCGGGGAGAGACCCAGTACTTC.

The table lists this clone with a few counts. V is TRBV27 and J is TRBJ1-1; possible D gene TRBD1, 6 bases. Germline V gene lookup returns CDR1 MNHEY and CDR2 SMNVEV (reference sequence). Trimming cost V 6 bases and J 0 bases, with 11 bases left between them. This CDR3 spans 14 amino acids. In DNA, the CDR3 is TGTGCCAGCAGGTCCGGACAGATGAACACTGAAGCTTTCTTT. Translating it yields CASRSGQMNTEAFF.

The rearrangement uses TRBV7-9 and TRBJ1-2; D unclear. The CDR3 has 15 amino acids. Germline CDR1 and CDR2: SEHNR and FQNEAQ (reference sequence). The V end lost 5 bases, the J end lost 8 bases, and 21 bases lay between the germline ends. The CDR3 sequence is CASSLPPPGEGGYTF. For the CDR3, the DNA is TGTGCCAGCAGCCTGCCCCCCCCGGGAGAAGGCGGCTACACCTTC.

This clone was recorded only once. The chain recombines TRBV9 with TRBJ2-2; D might be TRBD2 (7 bases). CDR3 length: 15 residues. Germline CDR1 SGDLS, CDR2 YYNGEE. V was pared by 0 bases and J by 11 bases, with 17 bases between. The CDR3 spells CASSVDGGRNPELFF. Here the CDR3 DNA reads TGTGCCAGCAGCGTAGACGGGGGGCGGAATCCCGAGCTGTTTTTT.

This clone occurred once. The chain joins TRBV30 to TRBJ2-7, with 7 positions matching TRBD2. This CDR3 region has 14 residues. CDR1 and CDR2 from the germline V gene are GTSNPN and SVGIG (reference sequence). J lost 5 bases, V lost 3 bases, and 10 bases had no gene match. CDR3 protein: CAWRPRSGTHEQYF. CDR3 nucleotide sequence: TGTGCCTGGAGGCCTCGGAGCGGGACCCACGAGCAGTACTTC.

The rearrangement joins TRBV11-2 to TRBJ2-1; 11 bases are shared with TRBD2. Germline V gene sequence: CDR1 SGHAT, CDR2 FQNNGV. CDR3 length: 15 amino acids. Trimming removed 3 bases from V and 4 bases from J; junction bases left unmatched: 2. The CDR3 DNA is TGTGCCAGCAGCTTCCTAGCGGGGGGTTACAATGAGCAGTTCTTC. It translates to CASSFLAGGYNEQFF. Looking up the rest from reference TRBV11-2 and TRBJ2-1 gives the full variable domain: EAGVAQSPRYKIIEKRQSVAFWCNPISGHATLYWYQQILGQGPKLLIQFQNNGVVDDSQLPKDRFSAERLKGVDSTLKIQPAKLEDSAVYLCASSFLAGGYNEQFFGPGTRLTVL.

This clone was seen just once. V and J are TRBV5-4 and TRBJ1-2; D is undetermined. V dropped 0 bases and J dropped 1 base, with 7 bases sitting between them. Per germline, CDR1 SGHNT and CDR2 YYREEE (reference sequence). The CDR3 is 14 residues long. The CDR3 region is CASSLGRLNYGYTF. DNA for the CDR3: TGTGCCAGCAGCTTGGGCAGGCTTAACTATGGCTACACCTTC. Full variable domain (missing parts from reference TRBV5-4 and TRBJ1-2): ETGVTQSPTHLIKTRGQQVTLRCSSQSGHNTVSWYQQALGQGPQFIFQYYREEENGRGNFPPRFSGLQFPNYSSELNVNALELDDSALYLCASSLGRLNYGYTFGSGTRLTVV.

The chain couples TRBV4-3 to TRBJ2-2; TRBD2 agrees at 10 bases. CDR1 LGHNA and CDR2 YSLEER come from the germline V gene. The CDR3 consists of 18 residues. J lost 6 bases, V lost 0 bases, and 10 bases had no gene match. CDR3 in amino acids: CASSQDLAGVAPSGELFF. The CDR3 DNA is TGCGCCAGCAGCCAAGACCTAGCGGGGGTCGCGCCCTCCGGGGAGCTGTTTTTT.

The CDR3 DNA is TGTGCCAGCAGTGAAGGGGACAGGGGCCTACTCTACAATGAGCAGTTCTTC. It translates to CASSEGDRGLLYNEQFF. The chain recombines TRBV2 with TRBJ2-1, with 10 positions matching TRBD1. The CDR3 spans 17 residues. The V and J ends lost 1 base and 3 bases, in that order; junction bases with no gene match: 6. CDR1 is SNHLY, CDR2 FYNNEI, per germline. The variable domain in full, with the rest retrieved from reference TRBV2 and TRBJ2-1, is EPEVTQTPSHQVTQMGQEVILRCVPISNHLYFYWYRQILGQKVEFLVSFYNNEISEKSEIFDDQFSVERPDGSNFTLKIRSTKLEDSAMYFCASSEGDRGLLYNEQFFGPGTRLTVL.

The rearrangement uses TRBV7-2 and TRBJ2-5, with TRBD1 matching over 8 bases. With 6 bases clipped from V and 4 bases from J, the junction kept 7 bases outside the gene matches. CDR1 is SGHTA and CDR2 is FQGNSA in the germline V gene. This CDR3 contains 14 residues. As DNA, the CDR3 is TGTGCCAGCAGGCCTCGACAGGGGAGAGAGACCCAGTACTTC. Translated: CASRPRQGRETQYF.

This clone was detected ten times or more. The chain employs TRBV5-4 and TRBJ2-7, with TRBD1 identical over 8 bases. The CDR3 is made up of 14 amino acids. CDR1 and CDR2 from the germline V gene are SGHNT and YYREEE (reference sequence). V shed 3 bases, J shed 2 bases, and the junction held 4 bases outside the gene matches. The DNA of the CDR3 is TGTGCCAGCAGCTACCGGGACAGGACCTACGAGCAGTACTTC. Protein product: CASSYRDRTYEQYF.

The V gene is TRBV4-3, the J gene TRBJ2-2; 12 positions agree with TRBD2. V lost 4 bases and J lost 6; bases outside the gene matches: 6. The CDR3 consists of 16 residues. CDR1 and CDR2 from the germline V gene are LGHNA and YSLEER. In DNA form, the CDR3 reads TGCGCCAGCAGCCCTAGCGGGGGGGTTAGCTCCGGGGAGCTGTTTTTT. Protein sequence: CASSPSGGVSSGELFF.

This chain joins TRBV30 and TRBJ2-2, with 7 bases identical to TRBD1. Germline V gene sequence: CDR1 GTSNPN, CDR2 SVGIG (reference sequence). The CDR3 has 15 residues. V dropped 3 bases and J dropped 5; count of bases not matched to a gene: 9. DNA for the CDR3: TGTGCCTGGAGCCGTAGTGACAGGGCAACCGGGGAGCTGTTTTTT. Translating gives CAWSRSDRATGELFF. The full variable domain, its missing parts supplied by reference TRBV30 and TRBJ2-2, is SQTIHQWPATLVQPVGSPLSLECTVEGTSNPNLYWYRQAAGRGLQLLFYSVGIGQISSEVPQNLSASRPQDRQFILSSKKLLLSDSGFYLCAWSRSDRATGELFFGEGSRLTVL.

CDR3 sequence: CASSLTAATYEQYF. The CDR3 region has the DNA TGTGCCAGTAGTTTAACAGCTGCTACCTACGAGCAGTACTTC. The genes are TRBV19 and TRBJ2-7; D gene unclear. This CDR3 is 14 amino acids long. CDR1 is LNHDA and CDR2 is SQIVND in the germline V gene (reference sequence). V was trimmed by 5 bases and J by 2 bases, leaving 13 bases between them.